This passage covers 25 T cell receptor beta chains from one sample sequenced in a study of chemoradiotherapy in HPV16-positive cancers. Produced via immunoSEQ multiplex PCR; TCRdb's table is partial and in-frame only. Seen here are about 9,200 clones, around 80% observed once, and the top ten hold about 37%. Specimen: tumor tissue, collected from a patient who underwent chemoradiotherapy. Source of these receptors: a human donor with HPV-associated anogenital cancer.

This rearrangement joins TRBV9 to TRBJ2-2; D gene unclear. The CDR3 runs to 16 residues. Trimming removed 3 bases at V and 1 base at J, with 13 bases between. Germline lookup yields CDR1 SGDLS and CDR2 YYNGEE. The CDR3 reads CASSAGLSWNTGELFF. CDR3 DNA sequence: TGTGCCAGCAGCGCAGGCCTGAGTTGGAACACCGGGGAGCTGTTTTTT. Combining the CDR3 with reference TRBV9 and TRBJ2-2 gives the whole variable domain DSGVTQTPKHLITATGQRVTLRCSPRSGDLSVYWYQQSLDQGLQFLIQYYNGEERAKGNILERFSAQQFPDLHSELNLSSLELGDSALYFCASSAGLSWNTGELFFGEGSRLTVL.

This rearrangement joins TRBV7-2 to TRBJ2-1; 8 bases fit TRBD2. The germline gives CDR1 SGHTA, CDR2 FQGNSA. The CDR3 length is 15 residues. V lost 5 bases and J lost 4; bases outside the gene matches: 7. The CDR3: CASSENGGGYNEQFF. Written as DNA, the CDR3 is TGTGCCAGCAGCGAAAACGGCGGGGGGTACAATGAGCAGTTCTTC.

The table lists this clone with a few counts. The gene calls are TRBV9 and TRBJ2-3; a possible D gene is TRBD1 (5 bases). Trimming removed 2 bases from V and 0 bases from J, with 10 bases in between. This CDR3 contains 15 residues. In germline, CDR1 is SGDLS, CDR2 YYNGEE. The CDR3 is CASSVSTVSTDTQYF. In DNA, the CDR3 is TGTGCCAGCAGCGTCTCGACAGTGAGCACAGATACGCAGTATTTT.

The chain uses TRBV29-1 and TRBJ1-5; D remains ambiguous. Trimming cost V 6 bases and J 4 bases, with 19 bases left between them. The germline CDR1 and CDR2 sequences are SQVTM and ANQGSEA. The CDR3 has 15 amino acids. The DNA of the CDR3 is TGCAGCGTCGCTGACGGTTTCCTGGGGAATCAGCCCCAGCATTTT. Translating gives CSVADGFLGNQPQHF.

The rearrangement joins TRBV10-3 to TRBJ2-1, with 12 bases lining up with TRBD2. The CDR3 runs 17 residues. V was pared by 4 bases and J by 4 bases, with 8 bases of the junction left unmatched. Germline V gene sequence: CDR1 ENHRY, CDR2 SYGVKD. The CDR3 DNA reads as TGTGCCATCAGTGCACTAGCGGGAGGCACCAATTACAATGAGCAGTTCTTC. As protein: CAISALAGGTNYNEQFF.

The CDR3: CAISESWGYARGTDTQYF. Here the CDR3 DNA reads TGTGCCATCAGTGAGTCTTGGGGTTATGCCAGGGGCACAGATACGCAGTATTTT. V gene TRBV10-3 combines with J gene TRBJ2-3, with a weak D call TRBD1 (5 bases). The germline V gene encodes CDR1 ENHRY and CDR2 SYGVKD. The CDR3 totals 18 residues. The V gene lost 0 bases and the J gene lost 1 base, with 17 bases spanning the gap.

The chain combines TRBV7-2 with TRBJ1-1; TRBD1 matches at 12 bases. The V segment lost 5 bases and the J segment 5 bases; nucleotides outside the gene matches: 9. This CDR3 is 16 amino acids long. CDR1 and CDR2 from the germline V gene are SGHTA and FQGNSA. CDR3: CASSTFGTGGRTEAFF. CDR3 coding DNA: TGTGCCAGCAGCACCTTCGGGACAGGGGGCAGGACTGAAGCTTTCTTT.

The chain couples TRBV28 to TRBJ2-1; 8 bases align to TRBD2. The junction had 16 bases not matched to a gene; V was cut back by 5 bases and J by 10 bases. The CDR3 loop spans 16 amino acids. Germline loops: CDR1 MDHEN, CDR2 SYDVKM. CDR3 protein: CASSPEDGRAIREQFF. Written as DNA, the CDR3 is TGTGCCAGCAGTCCGGAGGACGGGAGGGCAATCAGGGAGCAGTTCTTC.

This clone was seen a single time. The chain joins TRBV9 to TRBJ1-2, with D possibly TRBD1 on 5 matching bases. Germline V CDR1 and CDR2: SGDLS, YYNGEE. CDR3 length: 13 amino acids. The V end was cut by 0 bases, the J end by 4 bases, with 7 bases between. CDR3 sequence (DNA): TGTGCCAGCAGCGTAGGGGGGAGCTATGGCTACACCTTC. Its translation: CASSVGGSYGYTF.

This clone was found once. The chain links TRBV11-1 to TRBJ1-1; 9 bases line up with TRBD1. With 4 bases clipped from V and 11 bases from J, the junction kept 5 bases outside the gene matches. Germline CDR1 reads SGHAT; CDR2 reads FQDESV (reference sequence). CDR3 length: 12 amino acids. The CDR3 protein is CASSWDRVRAFF. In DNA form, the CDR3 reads TGTGCCAGCAGCTGGGACAGGGTTCGGGCTTTCTTT.

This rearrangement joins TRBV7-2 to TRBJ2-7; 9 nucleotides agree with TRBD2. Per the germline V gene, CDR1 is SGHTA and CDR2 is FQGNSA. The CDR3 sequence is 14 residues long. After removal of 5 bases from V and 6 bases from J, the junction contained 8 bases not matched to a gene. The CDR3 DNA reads TGTGCCAGCAGCGCTAGCGGGATTGTTGGCGAGCAGTACTTC. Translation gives CASSASGIVGEQYF.

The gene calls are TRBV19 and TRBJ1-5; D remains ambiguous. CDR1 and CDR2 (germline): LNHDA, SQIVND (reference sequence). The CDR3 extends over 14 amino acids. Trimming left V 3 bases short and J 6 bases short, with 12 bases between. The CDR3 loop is CASSMVPEGQPQHF. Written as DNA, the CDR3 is TGTGCCAGTAGTATGGTTCCGGAGGGTCAGCCCCAGCATTTT.

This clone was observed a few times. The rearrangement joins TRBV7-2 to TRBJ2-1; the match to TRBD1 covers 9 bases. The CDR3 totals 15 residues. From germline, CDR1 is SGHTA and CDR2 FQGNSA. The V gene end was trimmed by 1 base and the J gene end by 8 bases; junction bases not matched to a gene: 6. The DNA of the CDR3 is TGTGCCAGCAGCTTAGATTCACAGGGGGCCGATGAGCAGTTCTTC. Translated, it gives CASSLDSQGADEQFF.

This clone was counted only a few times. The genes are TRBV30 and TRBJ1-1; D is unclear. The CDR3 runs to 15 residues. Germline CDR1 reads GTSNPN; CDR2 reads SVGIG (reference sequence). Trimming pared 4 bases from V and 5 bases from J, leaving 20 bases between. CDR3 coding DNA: TGTGCCTGGAAACGGGGAATGGTGGATAGGACTGAAGCTTTCTTT. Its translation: CAWKRGMVDRTEAFF.

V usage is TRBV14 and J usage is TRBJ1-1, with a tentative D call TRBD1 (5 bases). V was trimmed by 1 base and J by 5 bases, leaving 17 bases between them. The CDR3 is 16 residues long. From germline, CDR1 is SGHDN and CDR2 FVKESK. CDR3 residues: CASSQGSGRGRTEAFF. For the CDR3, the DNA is TGTGCCAGCAGCCAAGGGTCAGGGCGGGGTCGGACTGAAGCTTTCTTT.

The CDR3 is CASSPFGGEAFF. DNA for the CDR3: TGTGCCAGTAGTCCCTTCGGGGGTGAGGCTTTCTTT. The chain uses TRBV19 and TRBJ1-1; the D gene is possibly TRBD1 (5 bases). The ends were cut back, 5 bases at V and 11 bases at J, with 15 bases in the middle. The CDR3 sequence is 12 residues long. The germline gives CDR1 LNHDA, CDR2 SQIVND (reference sequence). Full variable domain (rest looked up from reference TRBV19 and TRBJ1-1): DGGITQSPKYLFRKEGQNVTLSCEQNLNHDAMYWYRQDPGQGLRLIYYSQIVNDFQKGDIAEGYSVSREKKESFPLTVTSAQKNPTAFYLCASSPFGGEAFFGQGTRLTVV.

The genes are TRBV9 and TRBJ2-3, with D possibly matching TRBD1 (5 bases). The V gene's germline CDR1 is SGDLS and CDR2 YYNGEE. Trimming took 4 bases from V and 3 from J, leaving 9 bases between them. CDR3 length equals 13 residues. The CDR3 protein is CASSTRQTDTQYF. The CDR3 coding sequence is TGTGCCAGCAGCACGCGACAGACAGATACGCAGTATTTT.

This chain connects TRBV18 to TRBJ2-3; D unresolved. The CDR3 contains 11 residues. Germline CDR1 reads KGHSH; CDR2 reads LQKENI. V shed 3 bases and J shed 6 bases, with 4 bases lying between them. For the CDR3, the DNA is TGTGCCAGCTCACCCCGGGATACGCAGTATTTT. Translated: CASSPRDTQYF.

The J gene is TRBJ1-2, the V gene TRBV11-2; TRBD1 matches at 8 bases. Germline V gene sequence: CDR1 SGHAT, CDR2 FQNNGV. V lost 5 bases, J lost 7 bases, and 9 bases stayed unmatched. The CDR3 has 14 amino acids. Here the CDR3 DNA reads TGTGCCAGCAGCCGATTGACAGGGGAAGGTGGCTACACCTTC. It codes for CASSRLTGEGGYTF. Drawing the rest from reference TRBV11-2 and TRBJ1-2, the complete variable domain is EAGVAQSPRYKIIEKRQSVAFWCNPISGHATLYWYQQILGQGPKLLIQFQNNGVVDDSQLPKDRFSAERLKGVDSTLKIQPAKLEDSAVYLCASSRLTGEGGYTFGSGTRLTVV.

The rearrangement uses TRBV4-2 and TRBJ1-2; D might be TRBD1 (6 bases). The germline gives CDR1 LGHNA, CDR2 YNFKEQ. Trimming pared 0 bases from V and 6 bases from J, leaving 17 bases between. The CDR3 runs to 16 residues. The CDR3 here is CASSQDRGRGGNGYTF. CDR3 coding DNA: TGTGCCAGCAGCCAAGACCGGGGGCGGGGGGGAAATGGCTACACCTTC.

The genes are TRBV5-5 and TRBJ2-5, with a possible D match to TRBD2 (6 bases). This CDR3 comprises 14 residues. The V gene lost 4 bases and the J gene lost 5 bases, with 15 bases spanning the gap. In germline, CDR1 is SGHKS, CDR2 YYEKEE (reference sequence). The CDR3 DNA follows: TGTGCCAGCAGCCTAGGGCCGGAGGGGGAGACCCAGTACTTC. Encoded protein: CASSLGPEGETQYF.

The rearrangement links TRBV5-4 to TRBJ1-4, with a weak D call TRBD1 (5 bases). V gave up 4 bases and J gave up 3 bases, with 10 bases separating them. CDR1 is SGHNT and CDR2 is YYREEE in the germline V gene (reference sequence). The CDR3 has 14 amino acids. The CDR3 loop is CASSIKGANEKLFF. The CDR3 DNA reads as TGTGCCAGCAGCATCAAAGGGGCTAATGAAAAACTGTTTTTT.

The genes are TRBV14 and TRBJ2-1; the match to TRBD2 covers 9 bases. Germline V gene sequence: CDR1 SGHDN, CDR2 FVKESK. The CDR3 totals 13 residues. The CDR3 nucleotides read TGTGCGAGCGGGAGGTTAACCTACAATGAGCAGTTCTTC. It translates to CASGRLTYNEQFF.

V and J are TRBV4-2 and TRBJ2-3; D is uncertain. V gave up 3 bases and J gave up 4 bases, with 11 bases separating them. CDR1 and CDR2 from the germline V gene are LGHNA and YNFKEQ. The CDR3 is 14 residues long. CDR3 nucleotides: TGTGCCAGCAGCCAGAAAGAGAGCCCAGATACGCAGTATTTT. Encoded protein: CASSQKESPDTQYF.

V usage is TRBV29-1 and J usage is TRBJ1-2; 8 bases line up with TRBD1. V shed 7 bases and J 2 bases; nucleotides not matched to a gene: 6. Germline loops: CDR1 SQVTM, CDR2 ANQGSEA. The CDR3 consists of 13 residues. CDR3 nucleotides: TGCAGCGCCAACAGGGGGGGCAACTATGGCTACACCTTC. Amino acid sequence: CSANRGGNYGYTF.